This TCR beta chain derives from a study of cytomegalovirus exposure and HLA in healthy donors (dated by TCRdb to 2017 to 2019). The study in broad terms: An earlier analysis of 587 of the donors reported over 250 Gb of sequence data and roughly 120 million unique TCR beta sequences obtained from around 180 million T cells. Alongside the repertoire data, information on donor age, sex, ethnicity and CMV serostatus was compiled. An earlier analysis of roughly 600 of the donors used high-throughput TCR beta sequencing to judge whether each TCR beta V gene segment behaved as functional or pseudogenic. A separate validation cohort of 100 to 150 different subjects was used in addition to the approximately 700-subject first cohort. All discovery cohort repertoires had been generated using a single sequencing platform. The aim of the study was to test whether cataloging public T cell receptors could identify signatures of past pathogen exposure. HLA typing covered class I and class II loci at four-digit resolution. The study used immunosequencing to profile the T cell repertoires of some 600 subjects and linked those repertoires to cytomegalovirus serostatus. Among the roughly 410 genotyped donors, around 81% belonged to the genetic ancestry cluster associated with self-reported Caucasian donors. A later genetic analysis took genome-wide SNP genotypes for about three fifths of the 666 donors and used that subset as a discovery cohort. Typing coverage varied by locus: roughly 629-630 donors for A, B, C, DRB1 and DQB1; approximately 520 for DQA1; 600 to 610 for DPA1; approximately 470 for DPB1. Because of strong linkage in the cohort, 4 to 6 DR-DQ haplotypes were treated as single units for association and clustering. An early release covering just under 650 HLA-typed donors comprised about 310 gigabases of sequencing data and 85 million or so unique TCR sequences. Across approximately 400 genotyped donors of the cohort, an average of about 240,000 unique TCR beta nucleotide sequences per donor were sequenced, and around 20% of those sequences were non-productive. In the later analysis, no new phenotypic data were used to find candidate immune exposures; instead, reliance was placed on TCR beta sequences and their occurrence across donors. A later analysis re-analyzed previously published TCR beta repertoires from 660 or so donors and added high-resolution HLA genotyping to study TCR occurrence patterns. To predict cytomegalovirus infection status, the study brought together high-throughput TCR immunosequencing, statistical association of individual TCRs with disease status, and machine learning.

Library preparation employed the immunoSEQ multiplex PCR assay. For the multiplex PCR, a mixture combining 60 forward primers for TCR Vbeta segments and 13 reverse primers for TCR Jbeta segments was used. The CDR3 region of rearranged TCR beta genes was amplified from genomic DNA by a multiplex PCR assay. The amplified TCR beta libraries were sequenced on the Illumina HiSeq System as 87-base-pair reads. The source study handled its data this way. In a later analysis, tens of millions of unique TCR beta chains were counted across the 650 to 750 repertoires, and about 9.9 million of these chains were shared by at least two donors. Raw reads were error-corrected and collapsed into unique sequences by a nearest-neighbor algorithm in which closely related sequences were merged to remove PCR and sequencing errors. Alignment of CDR3 sequences to IMGT reference sequences was used to assign V, D and J gene segments. For a sequence to be retained, a match of at least six nucleotides was required to both a V gene segment and a J gene segment. Rearrangements were called productive when the CDR3 lacked stop codons and stayed in frame with V and J; all others were non-productive. CDR3 was defined by IMGT convention, running from the second conserved V-encoded cysteine to the conserved J-encoded phenylalanine. The earlier analysis of some 580 of the donors excluded any sequence lacking an unambiguous match to a single V gene segment. In an earlier analysis of more than 500 of the donors, a V segment was called functional when productive rearrangements were above 56.7%, and segregating when the standard deviation between donors exceeded 5%. A statistical classification framework was built for diagnosing cytomegalovirus status from the catalog of TCR beta chain sequences. V and J gene assignment, in a later analysis, came from comparing TCR nucleotide sequences with IMGT/GENE-DB human TR gene sequences. A later analysis assigned CDR3 sequences and most-parsimonious VDJ recombination scenarios with the TCRdist pipeline. A later analysis defined each TCR beta chain by its CDR3 amino acid sequence plus V-gene family, and excluded reads lacking a unique V-gene family. A later analysis removed 500 to 600 highly shared, low-generation-probability nucleotide sequences to deal with suspected cross-contamination and a sequencing artifact. In a later analysis, a clonal expansion index for each public chain was calculated from normalized within-repertoire ranks of inferred template counts. In a later analysis, generation probabilities were computed with a VDJ recombination model fitted to out-of-frame rearrangements, and the resulting probabilities were checked against IGoR. In a later analysis, hypergeometric tests were used to score TCR-TCR, TCR-HLA and TCR-CMV co-occurrence, with a repertoire-size bias correction applied to TCR pairs. A later analysis estimated false discovery rates by permuting HLA or CMV assignments 20 times. In a later analysis, co-occurring TCRs were grouped using DBSCAN, with TCRdist sequence similarity added in when clustering inside HLA-allele-positive subsets. Co-occurrence clustering excluded repertoires with fewer than 30,000 or more than 120,000 public chains, plus five with anomalous nucleotide sharing. Imported from immuneACCESS, the table was reduced by TCRdb to in-frame sequences with V and J called. These copies leave out some clones; in studies compared against another copy, an unresolved V gene accounts for under half, and the cause of the remainder is not known. V and J calls and clone size follow that table, whereas D and trimming were derived from the DNA. Recorded for this sample are 100,000 to 150,000 clones; roughly 86% of them occurred a single time. About 1.8% of the sample comes from the top ten.

Paper-wide results and their limitations: Strong co-occurrence of HLA alleles, especially DR and DQ, made assigning TCR associations to individual alleles difficult. Sequencing depth was assumed to be roughly uniform across donors in the presence/absence analyses, though that assumption may not hold. Compared with equally common non-associated chains, HLA-associated TCR beta chains in a later analysis were more clonally expanded and had lower generation probabilities. A later analysis found that most CMV-associated TCR beta chains appeared HLA-restricted, with HLA associations seemingly driven largely by CMV exposure. The authors suggested that the approach could potentially be generalized to other disease states and immunological phenotypes. A further reported finding was that TCR beta sequences accurately predicted the HLA-A and HLA-B alleles for most subjects in the first cohort. In vitro tests confirmed that a few of the cytomegalovirus-associated TCR beta chains recognize cytomegalovirus antigens. Compared with the approximately 670-donor mean, donors in an Asian-associated ancestry cluster had fewer N-insertions in productive TCRs, according to a later genetic analysis. An association between a missense DCLRE1C variant and V-gene and J-gene trimming of TCR beta chains was found in a later genetic analysis and replicated in an independent cohort. Linkage disequilibrium might explain the correlated functional status among segregating V segments, but an unknown experimental factor could not be excluded. In a later analysis, TCR association rates were found to vary across HLA loci, with the most associated TCRs seen for DRB1 alleles and the fewest for HLA-C alleles. Because HLA typing was missing for some donors at each locus, association tests included only the typed subset. Because the 87-base-pair reads could not distinguish some IMGT-functional V segments, including TRBV6-2 and TRBV6-3, those segments were excluded. The study gave a list of about 160 TCR beta chains associated with cytomegalovirus. Broadly in line with IMGT annotations, most TCR beta V segments showed up in productive rearrangements about 87% or about 30% of the time in an earlier analysis of around 600 of the donors. Because counts were too low, approximately 18 rarely observed V segments, including chromosome 9 orphons, were excluded from the earlier analysis of several hundred of the donors. In a later analysis, some 18,000 TCR beta sequences were associated with specific HLA alleles at a false discovery rate of 0.05. The classifier was reported to diagnose cytomegalovirus status with high specificity and sensitivity in both the original cohort and the validation cohort. This cohort had only TCR beta chains sequenced, and the lack of alpha or paired-chain data limited which features could be detected. Immune exposure information for the cohort was limited to CMV serostatus. A later analysis reported that several top co-occurrence clusters appeared linked to parvovirus B19, influenza, CMV and Epstein-Barr virus. Most TCR sequences were observed very rarely across donors, whereas some public TCRs were present in many individuals. A cluster of highly shared sequence variants was judged likely to be a technical artifact of the sequencing pipeline.

Cut back by 1 base and 6 bases, the V and J ends lie 10 bases apart. The CDR3 measures 13 amino acids from cysteine to phenylalanine. Here the CDR3 DNA is all that survives: 39 bases in frame from base 1. Looking up the germline V gene yields CDR1 MGHRA and CDR2 YSYEKL. The cohort comprised approximately 700 healthy bone marrow donors. All cohort members were sampled while nominally healthy, although unrecorded immune exposures were likely present. The donor tested CMV seronegative and was one of the 352 seronegative cohort members. A peripheral blood sample was collected from each donor, and TCR beta sequencing was performed on peripheral blood mononuclear cells. The Qiagen DNeasy Blood Extraction Kit was used to extract genomic DNA from the blood cell samples. Regarding this clone: Its specific antigen is unknown. No quality values exist for individual bases; no much larger clone is one base distant.

The receptor was isolated from a young man in good health and CMV-seronegative. This chain joins TRBV4-1 to TRBJ2-7; the D gene is unclear. Sequencing was performed on PBMCs. Here is the DNA: TGCGCCAGCAGCCAAGTTCTCTCTCTCGAGCAGTACTTC. Its amino acids are CASSQVLSLEQYF.